These 25 T cell receptor beta chains share one sample of origin, sequenced in a study of shared clonotypes between healthy human individuals. Here immunoSEQ multiplex PCR was the method, and the copy in TCRdb shows in-frame clones only, minus some. The data contain fewer than 600,000 clones, 75% to 80% of them singletons. Material for sequencing was PBMCs. The receptors here all came from a woman aged 40 to 50 in good health. Some clones in this sample may be carry-over from other donors' samples.

The chain employs TRBV4-3 and TRBJ2-1, with 7 nucleotides matching TRBD2. With 2 bases clipped from V and 6 bases from J, the junction kept 7 bases outside the gene matches. Germline CDR1 reads LGHNA; CDR2 reads YSLEER. The CDR3 totals 15 residues. The CDR3, as DNA: TGCGCCAGCAGCCAATTTACTAGCGTGCCCAATGAGCAGTTCTTC. The encoded protein is CASSQFTSVPNEQFF.

This chain links TRBV18 with TRBJ1-5, with no clear D. Deletions cut 4 bases from V and 7 bases from J, with 11 bases between. CDR1 and CDR2 from the germline V gene are KGHSH and LQKENI. The CDR3 is 13 amino acids. The CDR3 coding sequence is TGTGCCAGCTCACTCGACGATGGACAGCCCCAGCATTTT. It codes for CASSLDDGQPQHF.

The rearrangement links TRBV9 to TRBJ2-7, with D uncertain. This CDR3 contains 14 residues. Germline CDR1 reads SGDLS; CDR2 reads YYNGEE. V gave up 0 bases and J gave up 1 base, with 8 bases separating them. CDR3 in amino acids: CASSVEVGSYEQYF. Here the CDR3 DNA reads TGTGCCAGCAGCGTAGAAGTAGGATCCTACGAGCAGTACTTC.

This clone was counted many times. J is TRBJ2-2 and V is TRBV28; tentative D call: TRBD2 (5 bases). V was cut by 3 bases and J by 1 base, with 12 bases left in between. Germline assignment: CDR1 MDHEN and CDR2 SYDVKM. The length of the CDR3 is 16 residues. In DNA, the CDR3 is TGTGCCAGCAGTTTTTTACGAGGGCGGAACACCGGGGAGCTGTTTTTT. This encodes CASSFLRGRNTGELFF.

Comment on this clone: A single base is all that separates this from a far larger clone, so a read error is likely. The final CDR3 position lacks the conserved phenylalanine or tryptophan, pointing to a likely read error. This chain connects TRBV7-9 to TRBJ1-1, with D unresolved. From germline, CDR1 is SEHNR and CDR2 FQNEAQ (reference sequence). This CDR3 contains 12 residues. Trimming shortened V by 2 bases and J by 0 bases, and 1 base separated the two germline ends. The CDR3 loop is CASSLMNTEAFL. Written as DNA, the CDR3 is TGTGCCAGCAGCTTAATGAACACTGAAGCTTTCCTT.

This sequence joins TRBV5-1 and TRBJ1-1; tentatively, D is TRBD1 (5 bases). The CDR3 totals 12 residues. V gave up 2 bases and J gave up 7 bases, with 9 bases separating them. Per germline, CDR1 SGHRS and CDR2 YFSETQ. CDR3 bases: TGCGCCAGCAGCTTCGGAACAGGTGAAGCTTTCTTT. It codes for CASSFGTGEAFF. Filled out from reference TRBV5-1 and TRBJ1-1, the complete variable domain reads KAGVTQTPRYLIKTRGQQVTLSCSPISGHRSVSWYQQTPGQGLQFLFEYFSETQRNKGNFPGRFSGRQFSNSRSEMNVSTLELGDSALYLCASSFGTGEAFFGQGTRLTVV.

The chain has TRBV7-8 and TRBJ2-1; D ambiguous. CDR3 size: 15 residues. In germline, CDR1 is SGHVS, CDR2 FQNEAQ. Trimming removed 1 base at V and 2 bases at J, with 9 bases between. This chain's CDR3 is CASSLEAPTYNEQFF. The CDR3 region has the DNA TGTGCCAGCAGCTTAGAAGCGCCTACCTACAATGAGCAGTTCTTC. Combining the CDR3 with reference TRBV7-8 and TRBJ2-1 gives the whole variable domain GAGVSQSPRYKVAKRGQDVALRCDPISGHVSLFWYQQALGQGPEFLTYFQNEAQLDKSGLPSDRFFAERPEGSVSTLKIQRTQQEDSAVYLCASSLEAPTYNEQFFGPGTRLTVL.

This clone was seen more than once but under ten times. The chain recombines TRBV10-1 with TRBJ2-1; D possibly matches TRBD1 or TRBD2 (5 bases each). The CDR3 spans 14 residues. V dropped 11 bases and J dropped 12 bases, with 26 bases sitting between them. CDR1 WNHNN and CDR2 SYGVQD come from the germline V gene (reference sequence). CDR3 region: CAARSVKRGDGQFF. CDR3 DNA: TGCGCCGCCCGATCGGTGAAGAGGGGCGACGGGCAGTTCTTC.

This sequence joins TRBV10-3 and TRBJ2-1; 9 bases fit TRBD2. Trimming took 0 bases from V and 10 from J; bases not matched to a gene: 7. The V gene's germline CDR1 is ENHRY and CDR2 SYGVKD. The CDR3 is 15 amino acids. The CDR3 reads CAISESGGRAPEQFF. The CDR3 DNA sequence: TGTGCCATCAGTGAGTCGGGCGGGAGGGCCCCCGAGCAGTTCTTC.

The chain joins TRBV4-1 to TRBJ2-4; D may correspond to TRBD1 or TRBD2 (7 bases each). Germline V gene sequence: CDR1 MGHRA, CDR2 YSYEKL. V was trimmed by 1 base and J by 3 bases, leaving 19 bases between them. The CDR3 length is 18 residues. The CDR3 region has the DNA TGCGCCAGCAGCCAAGCTAGGTTGCAGGGGGGGTTCAAAAACATTCAGTACTTC. It is translated as CASSQARLQGGFKNIQYF.

The rearrangement links TRBV5-4 to TRBJ2-7; maybe TRBD2 (5 bases). V was shortened by 1 base and J by 2 bases, with 16 bases between the two germline ends. CDR1 SGHNT and CDR2 YYREEE come from the germline V gene (reference sequence). The CDR3 is 16 residues long. The DNA of the CDR3 is TGTGCCAGCAGCTTGCTGCCGGGGTCGACCCCCTACGAGCAGTACTTC. Translated, it gives CASSLLPGSTPYEQYF. The entire variable domain, with the rest obtained from reference TRBV5-4 and TRBJ2-7, is as follows: ETGVTQSPTHLIKTRGQQVTLRCSSQSGHNTVSWYQQALGQGPQFIFQYYREEENGRGNFPPRFSGLQFPNYSSELNVNALELDDSALYLCASSLLPGSTPYEQYFGPGTRLTVT.

This chain links TRBV28 with TRBJ2-7; D is uncertain. This CDR3 region has 14 residues. Per germline, CDR1 MDHEN and CDR2 SYDVKM. V lost 5 bases, J lost 0 bases, and 11 bases lay in between. This CDR3 is CASSPFRASYEQYF. In DNA, the CDR3 is TGTGCCAGCAGTCCGTTCAGAGCCTCCTACGAGCAGTACTTC.

This clone was found once. This likely came from a read error, as a far larger clone is one base away. The rearrangement uses TRBV6-1 and TRBJ1-2; 12 bases map to TRBD1. Germline V gives CDR1 MNHNS, CDR2 SASEGT. The CDR3 consists of 12 residues. Trimming cost V 8 bases and J 6 bases; bases outside gene matches: 1. The CDR3 nucleotides read TGTGCCAGCGGGACAGGGGGCGATGGCTACACCTTC. Encoded protein: CASGTGGDGYTF.

This clone was counted only a few times. This chain uses TRBV7-9 with TRBJ2-7; 9 bases are shared with TRBD2. V dropped 6 bases and J dropped 1; count of bases not matched to a gene: 7. This CDR3 is 15 amino acids long. Germline values: CDR1 SEHNR, CDR2 FQNEAQ (reference sequence). CDR3 DNA sequence: TGTGCCAGCAGTACCGGACTAGCGTATTCCTACGAGCAGTACTTC. It is translated as CASSTGLAYSYEQYF.

CDR3 protein: CASRRSKDSEAFF. The CDR3 DNA reads as TGTGCCAGCAGGCGAAGCAAGGACAGTGAAGCTTTCTTT. This chain joins TRBV11-2 and TRBJ1-1; D may be TRBD1 (6 bases). Trimming stripped 6 bases from V and 7 bases from J, with 15 bases between. This CDR3 contains 13 residues. The germline gives CDR1 SGHAT, CDR2 FQNNGV.

The V gene is TRBV19, the J gene TRBJ1-4; D is possibly TRBD1 (6 bases). V was shortened by 4 bases and J by 8 bases, with 17 bases between the two germline ends. The CDR3 consists of 15 residues. Germline assignment: CDR1 LNHDA and CDR2 SQIVND (reference sequence). The CDR3 nucleotides read TGTGCCAGTAGTAAATCGTCACAGGGTTTGGAAAAACTGTTTTTT. It specifies CASSKSSQGLEKLFF. The variable domain in full, with the rest retrieved from reference TRBV19 and TRBJ1-4, is DGGITQSPKYLFRKEGQNVTLSCEQNLNHDAMYWYRQDPGQGLRLIYYSQIVNDFQKGDIAEGYSVSREKKESFPLTVTSAQKNPTAFYLCASSKSSQGLEKLFFGSGTQLSVL.

This rearrangement joins TRBV5-1 to TRBJ2-3; TRBD2 matches 7 bases. Germline V gene data show CDR1 as SGHRS and CDR2 as YFSETQ. J gave up 2 bases and V 2 bases, and 8 bases lay outside the gene matches. This CDR3 has 16 amino acids. The CDR3 bases are TGCGCCAGCAGCTTCTCGACTAGCCGATCCACAGATACGCAGTATTTT. This gives the protein CASSFSTSRSTDTQYF.

V usage is TRBV7-9 and J usage is TRBJ2-5; no reliable D call. Trimming left V 1 base short and J 0 bases short, with 6 bases between. Germline CDR1 SEHNR, CDR2 FQNEAQ (reference sequence). The CDR3 length is 14 residues. In DNA, the CDR3 is TGTGCCAGCAGCTTAGATGGCGACCAAGAGACCCAGTACTTC. Amino acid sequence: CASSLDGDQETQYF.

About this clone itself: The sample carries other DNA sequences with the same CDR3. The chain has TRBV19 and TRBJ1-5; D unclear. The CDR3 is 13 amino acids. Trimming removed 3 bases at V and 3 bases at J, with 6 bases between. Germline V gene sequence: CDR1 LNHDA, CDR2 SQIVND (reference sequence). The CDR3 loop is CASSISSNQPQHF. The CDR3 DNA reads TGTGCCAGTAGTATCAGTTCCAATCAGCCCCAGCATTTT.

Worth noting for this clone: Given a much more abundant clone one base away, this may be a read error. The rearrangement joins TRBV7-2 to TRBJ2-3, with a tentative D call TRBD1 (5 bases). This CDR3 is 14 amino acids long. The germline V and J ends were trimmed by 2 bases and 8 bases, with 14 bases remaining between them. Per the germline V gene, CDR1 is SGHTA and CDR2 is FQGNSA. CDR3 region: CASSLTAGHVTQYF. The CDR3 DNA follows: TGTGCCAGCAGCTTAACGGCAGGACACGTTACGCAGTATTTT.

This clone is a singleton in its sample. CDR3 sequence reads: CASSLDPGQPQHF. The CDR3 coding sequence is TGTGCCAGCAGCTTAGACCCCGGTCAGCCCCAGCATTTT. J is TRBJ1-5 and V is TRBV11-2; the D is unclear. V dropped 0 bases and J dropped 6 bases, with 6 bases sitting between them. Germline lookup yields CDR1 SGHAT and CDR2 FQNNGV. This CDR3 contains 13 residues.

This clone was recorded only once. A far larger clone is a single base away, which makes a read error likely. Other DNA variants within this sample encode the same CDR3. The chain recombines TRBV30 with TRBJ2-5, with D maybe TRBD1 (5 bases). Germline CDR1 GTSNPN, CDR2 SVGIG (reference sequence). CDR3 length equals 11 residues. The CDR3 reads CAWTRQETQYF. The CDR3 bases are TGCGCCTGGACAAGACAAGAGACCCAGTACTTC.

The chain links TRBV7-3 to TRBJ2-2; TRBD2 matches at 12 bases. The CDR3 totals 17 residues. The germline CDR1 and CDR2 sequences are SGHTA and FQGTGA. Losses at the gene ends were 5 bases for V and 4 bases for J; bases not matched to a gene: 8. The CDR3 DNA sequence: TGTGCCAGCAGCCCCTCTAGCGGGAGGGCCGGCACCGGGGAGCTGTTTTTT. This translates into CASSPSSGRAGTGELFF. The variable domain in full, with the rest retrieved from reference TRBV7-3 and TRBJ2-2, is GAGVSQTPSNKVTEKGKYVELRCDPISGHTALYWYRQSLGQGPEFLIYFQGTGAADDSGLPNDRFFAVRPEGSVSTLKIQRTERGDSAVYLCASSPSSGRAGTGELFFGEGSRLTVL.

This rearrangement joins TRBV27 to TRBJ1-1; D is possibly TRBD1 (5 bases). From germline, CDR1 is MNHEY and CDR2 SMNVEV (reference sequence). CDR3 length: 14 amino acids. V shed 3 bases and J shed 4 bases, with 12 bases lying between them. The CDR3 DNA follows: TGTGCCAGCAGTTTGTGGGGGGGTGGCACTGAAGCTTTCTTT. This sequence encodes CASSLWGGGTEAFF.

As for this clone: Germline is not matched at one junction end, which may reflect a read error. The genes are TRBV27 and TRBJ2-2, with D hard to call. The CDR3 spans 14 residues. Germline CDR1 and CDR2: MNHEY and SMNVEV (reference sequence). As DNA, the CDR3 is TGTGCCAGCAGTCCCCGGACGGAATCCGGTGAGCTGTTTTTT. This translates into CASSPRTESGELFF.